Presented here are 4 T cell receptor beta chains from one specimen sequenced in a study of OX40 agonist ivuxolimab in advanced cancers. Profiling relied on immunoSEQ multiplex PCR, and the TCRdb table lists in-frame clones only, not all of them. This sample has about 46,000 clones, with approximately 90% found just once. The specimen was CD4+ or CD8+ T cells sorted from blood, collected in a trial of the OX40 agonist ivuxolimab. The receptors stem from an adult with an advanced solid tumor such as melanoma, head and neck, liver or kidney cancer.

This chain uses TRBV28 with TRBJ2-7; D unresolved. The CDR3 contains 13 residues. V lost 7 bases, J lost 0 bases, and 10 bases lay in between. In germline, CDR1 is MDHEN, CDR2 SYDVKM. In DNA form, the CDR3 reads TGTGCCAGCATGAGCGTGAGCTCCTACGAGCAGTACTTC. Translated, it gives CASMSVSSYEQYF.

The chain recombines TRBV4-1 with TRBJ2-7, with 10 bases lining up with TRBD1. The CDR3 totals 15 residues. The V and J ends lost 4 bases and 0 bases, in that order; junction bases with no gene match: 3. In germline, CDR1 is MGHRA, CDR2 YSYEKL. CDR3 in DNA: TGCGCCAGCAGCCGTGGGACAGGGGACTCCTACGAGCAGTACTTC. It yields the protein CASSRGTGDSYEQYF.

This clone was found once. The chain links TRBV18 to TRBJ2-7; D is uncertain. The germline V and J ends were trimmed by 0 bases and 2 bases, with 8 bases remaining between them. Looked up from germline, CDR1 is KGHSH and CDR2 is LQKENI. The CDR3 loop spans 14 amino acids. In DNA form, the CDR3 reads TGTGCCAGCTCACCACCGGGAAAGCCCTACGAGCAGTACTTC. The encoded protein is CASSPPGKPYEQYF. Supplemented by reference TRBV18 and TRBJ2-7, the full variable domain reads NAGVMQNPRHLVRRRGQEARLRCSPMKGHSHVYWYRQLPEEGLKFMVYLQKENIIDESGMPKERFSAEFPKEGPSILRIQQVVRGDSAAYFCASSPPGKPYEQYFGPGTRLTVT.

The rearrangement uses TRBV10-3 and TRBJ2-7, with 13 positions matching TRBD2. The CDR3 is 16 amino acids. V shed 2 bases, J shed 0 bases, and the junction held 1 base outside the gene matches. The germline V gene encodes CDR1 ENHRY and CDR2 SYGVKD. The CDR3 sequence is CAISEGLAGASYEQYF. The DNA for the CDR3 is TGTGCCATCAGTGAGGGACTAGCGGGGGCCTCCTACGAGCAGTACTTC.